The T cell receptor beta chain under discussion was sequenced for a study of cytotoxic CD8 clonotypes in ibrutinib-treated CLL. Across the whole study: Response samples were obtained once patients had received a median approximately 11 months of treatment, range 6 to 36.

This clone was observed a single time. The V end was cut by 5 bases, the J end by 1 base, with 18 bases between. The V gene's germline CDR1 is SGHRS and CDR2 YFSETQ. The CDR3 sequence is 16 residues long. Sequencing sought depths of 1 in 200,000 to 1 in 1 million T cells. Sequenced by immunoSEQ multiplex PCR; TCRdb stores in-frame clones only, minus some. The table shows about 35,000 clones, with around 75% occurring only once. This clonotype was obtained from a human donor with chronic lymphocytic leukemia. The rearrangement uses TRBV5-1 and TRBJ2-5, with D possibly being TRBD1 (6 bases). The sequences come from PBMCs, collected at disease progression, from a patient treated with ibrutinib. The CDR3 sequence: CASRRDLGAVQETQYF. CDR3 sequence (DNA): TGCGCCAGCAGGAGGGACCTGGGGGCCGTCCAAGAGACCCAGTACTTC.